This is a list of T cell receptor beta chains from one sample in a study of neurological immune-mediated disorders. TCRdb fed the 5' RACE reads into MiXCR, producing one record per CDR3 protein. This table has 87,000 or so distinct CDR3 sequences, roughly 3.5% appearing once. The specimen was PBMCs. Every receptor here comes from a woman aged 45-65 years with multiple sclerosis. Both conserved end residues are part of each CDR3. Each record gives: V gene, CDR3 protein.

>TRBV9
CASSPGDFYEQYF
>TRBV6-2/TRBV6-3
CASSYSDIPLASEPDTQYF
>TRBV5-1
CASSLEASGAVNTGELFF
>TRBV7-8
CVSSPDRGRGKTIYF
>TRBV5-1
CASSPSIGEQYF
>TRBV7-2
CASSLAGGAPNEQFF
>TRBV29-1
CSVAEKGAGELFF
>TRBV5-1
CASSPGTSGAGYVEQFF
>TRBV4-3
CASSRGFLNTIYF
>TRBV5-1
CASCRDRVAGNTIYF
>TRBV5-6
CASSPDRTNEQFF
>TRBV5-4
CASSLVTNPRTDTQYF
>TRBV15
CATSRDYRDRLFF
>TRBV15
CATSRVGGGETQYF
>TRBV7-2
CASSLDSDRVGEQYF
>TRBV5-1
CASSLDSGQSGNTIYF
>TRBV5-1
CASSSLVSTGELFF
>TRBV24-1
CATSPTILDEQFF
>TRBV6-8
CASSYSRDIYEQYF
>TRBV6-5
CASSSSGATYNEQFF
>TRBV29-1
CSLRTVIYNEQFF
>TRBV19
CASTPGLRLNYGYTF
>TRBV11-3
CASSLGGTHSPLHF
>TRBV20-1
CSAISSFGPFNYGYTF
>TRBV20-1
CSASSSGGPYGYTF
>TRBV20-1
CSARDSRGASTDTQYF
>TRBV20-1
CSPYPAGLAGGPAEQFF
>TRBV5-1
CASSLRQGGSSGNTIYF
>TRBV5-1
CASSFGQGGETQYF
>TRBV2
CASSDFGGPTGELFF
>TRBV7-6
CASSPGHSLGGYTF
>TRBV4-1
CASSQDTGTGNTIYF
>TRBV12-3/TRBV12-4
CASSTGLAGGPNTQYF
>TRBV20-1
CSARDWGANTEAFF
>TRBV5-1
CASRRRLEGYGDTQYF
>TRBV20-1
CSAALGLREQYF
>TRBV7-2
CASSLQGQVTDEQFF
>TRBV7-2
CASSLQRGGRNIQYF
>TRBV20-1
CSARESGLAGDEQYF
>TRBV13
CASSRSSERSTDTQYF
>TRBV18
CASSPDRLNTEAFF
>TRBV11-2
CASSKTGTGFFEQYF
>TRBV2
CASDSRPSYGYTF
>TRBV5-1
CASSSGASGEQFF
>TRBV10-3
CAIKGSAGVQETQYF
>TRBV12-3/TRBV12-4
CASTPQAPGPYEQYF
>TRBV12-3/TRBV12-4
CASGDGGNTGELFF
>TRBV3-1
CASSTLALNNEQFF
>TRBV27
CASRLSGSYEQYF
>TRBV5-1
CASSSRQGADTQYF
>TRBV9
CASSPRNSYNEQFF
>TRBV5-1
CASRPGTGENQYF
>TRBV7-2
CASSIEGYGYTF
>TRBV6-2/TRBV6-3
CASRFRDTGNQPQHF
>TRBV10-1
CASRQPGQPKKRIAKNIQYF
>TRBV3-1
CASSQTRYNEQFF
>TRBV20-1
CSARDGAGGYTGELFF
>TRBV15
CATSRGGGFKAFF
>TRBV6-5
CASASLSGGGADTQYF